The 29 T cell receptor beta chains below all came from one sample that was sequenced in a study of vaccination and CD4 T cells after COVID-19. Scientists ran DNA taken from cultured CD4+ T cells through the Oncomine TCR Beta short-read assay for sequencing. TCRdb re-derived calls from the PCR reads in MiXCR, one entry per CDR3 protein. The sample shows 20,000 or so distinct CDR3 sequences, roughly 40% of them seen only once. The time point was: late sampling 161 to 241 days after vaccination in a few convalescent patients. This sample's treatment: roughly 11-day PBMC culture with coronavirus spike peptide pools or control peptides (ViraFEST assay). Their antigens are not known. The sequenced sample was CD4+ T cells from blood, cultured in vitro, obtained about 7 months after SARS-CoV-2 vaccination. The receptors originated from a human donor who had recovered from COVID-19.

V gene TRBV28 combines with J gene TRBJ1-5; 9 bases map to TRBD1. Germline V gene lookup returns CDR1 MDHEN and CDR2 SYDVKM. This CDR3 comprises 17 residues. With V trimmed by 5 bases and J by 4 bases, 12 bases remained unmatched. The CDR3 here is CASSARAGTGLNQPQHF. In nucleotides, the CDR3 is TGTGCCAGCAGTGCCAGAGCCGGGACAGGGCTTAATCAGCCCCAGCATTTT.

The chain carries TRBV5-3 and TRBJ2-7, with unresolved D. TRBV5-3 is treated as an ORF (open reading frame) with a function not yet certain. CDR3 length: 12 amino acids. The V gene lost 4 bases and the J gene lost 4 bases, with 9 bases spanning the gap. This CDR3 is CARSPTCYEQYF. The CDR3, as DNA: TGTGCCAGAAGCCCCACCTGTTACGAGCAGTACTTC.

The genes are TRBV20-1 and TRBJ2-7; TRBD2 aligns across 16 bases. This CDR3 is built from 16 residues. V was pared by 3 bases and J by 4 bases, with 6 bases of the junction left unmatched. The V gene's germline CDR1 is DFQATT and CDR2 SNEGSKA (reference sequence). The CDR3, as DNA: TGCAGTGCTAGGGGGACTAGCGGGAGGGCCGGGTACGAGCAGTACTTC. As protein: CSARGTSGRAGYEQYF.

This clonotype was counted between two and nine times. CDR3 region: CASSPPSGTQYF. The CDR3 DNA reads TGTGCCAGCAGCCCCCCTAGCGGCACGCAGTACTTC. This chain joins TRBV7-2 and TRBJ2-7, with 7 positions matching TRBD2. CDR1 is SGHTA, CDR2 FQGNSA, per germline. This CDR3 region has 12 residues. V lost 5 bases and J lost 9; bases outside the gene matches: 7. Full variable domain (rest looked up from reference TRBV7-2 and TRBJ2-7): GAGVSQSPSNKVTEKGKDVELRCDPISGHTALYWYRQSLGQGLEFLIYFQGNSAPDKSGLPSDRFSAERTGGSVSTLTIQRTQQEDSAVYLCASSPPSGTQYFGPGTRLTVT.

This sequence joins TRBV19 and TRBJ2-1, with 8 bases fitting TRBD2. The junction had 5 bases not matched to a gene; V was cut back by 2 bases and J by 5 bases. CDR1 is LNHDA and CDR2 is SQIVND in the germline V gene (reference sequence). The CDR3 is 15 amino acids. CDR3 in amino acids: CASSILAGVNNEQFF. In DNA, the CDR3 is TGTGCCAGTAGTATACTAGCGGGCGTCAACAATGAGCAGTTCTTC.

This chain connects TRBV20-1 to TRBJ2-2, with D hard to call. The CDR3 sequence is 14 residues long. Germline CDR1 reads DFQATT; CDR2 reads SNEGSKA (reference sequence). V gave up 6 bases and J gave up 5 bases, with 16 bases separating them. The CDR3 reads CSARRLARTGELFF. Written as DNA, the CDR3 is TGCAGTGCCCGCCGCCTGGCAAGGACCGGGGAGCTGTTTTTT.

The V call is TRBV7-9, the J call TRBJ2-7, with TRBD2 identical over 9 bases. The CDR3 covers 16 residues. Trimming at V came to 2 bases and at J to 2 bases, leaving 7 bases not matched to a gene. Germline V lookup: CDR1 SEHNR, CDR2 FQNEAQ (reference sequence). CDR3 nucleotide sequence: TGTGCCAGCAGCTTACCCGAGACTAGCGGAACCTACGAGCAGTACTTC. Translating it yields CASSLPETSGTYEQYF. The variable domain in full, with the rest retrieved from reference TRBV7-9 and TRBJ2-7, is DTGVSQNPRHKITKRGQNVTFRCDPISEHNRLYWYRQTLGQGPEFLTYFQNEAQLEKSRLLSDRFSAERPKGSFSTLEIQRTEQGDSAMYLCASSLPETSGTYEQYFGPGTRLTVT.

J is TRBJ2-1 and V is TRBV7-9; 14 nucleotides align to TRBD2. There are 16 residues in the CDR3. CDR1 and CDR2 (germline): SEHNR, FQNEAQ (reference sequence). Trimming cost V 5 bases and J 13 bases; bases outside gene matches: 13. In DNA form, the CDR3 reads TGTGCCAGCAGCGTGAAGGGACTAGCGGGAGTTCGGGTTCAGTTCTTC. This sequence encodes CASSVKGLAGVRVQFF.

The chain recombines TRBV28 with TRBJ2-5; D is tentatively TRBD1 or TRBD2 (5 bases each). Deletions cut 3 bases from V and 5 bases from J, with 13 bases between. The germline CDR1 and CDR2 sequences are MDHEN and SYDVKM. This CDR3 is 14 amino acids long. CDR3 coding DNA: TGTGCCAGCAGTTTCAGAGGGGCGGAGGAGACCCAGTACTTC. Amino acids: CASSFRGAEETQYF. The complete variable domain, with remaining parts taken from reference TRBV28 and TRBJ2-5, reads DVKVTQSSRYLVKRTGEKVFLECVQDMDHENMFWYRQDPGLGLRLIYFSYDVKMKEKGDIPEGYSVSREKKERFSLILESASTNQTSMYLCASSFRGAEETQYFGPGTRLLVL.

The CDR3 DNA reads as TGCAGTGCTCGCAGGGGAGGGAACACTGAAGCTTTCTTT. Protein sequence: CSARRGGNTEAFF. The chain joins TRBV20-1 to TRBJ1-1; the D gene is possibly TRBD1 (6 bases). Looked up from germline, CDR1 is DFQATT and CDR2 is SNEGSKA (reference sequence). This CDR3 spans 13 amino acids. V lost 5 bases, J lost 1 base, and 11 bases lay in between.

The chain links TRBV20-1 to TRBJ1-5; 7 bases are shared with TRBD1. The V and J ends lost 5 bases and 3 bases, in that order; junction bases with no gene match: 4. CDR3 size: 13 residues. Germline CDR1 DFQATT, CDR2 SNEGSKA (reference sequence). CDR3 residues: CSAAGTDNQPQHF. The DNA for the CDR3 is TGCAGTGCTGCTGGGACAGACAATCAGCCCCAGCATTTT.

The CDR3 here is CASSILLTAKADTQYF. The CDR3 DNA reads as TGTGCCAGCAGCATACTATTGACAGCCAAGGCAGATACGCAGTATTTT. The chain couples TRBV7-9 to TRBJ2-3, with D possibly being TRBD1 (5 bases). V lost 5 bases and J lost 4, with 19 bases in between. In germline, CDR1 is SEHNR, CDR2 FQNEAQ (reference sequence). The CDR3 runs to 16 residues.

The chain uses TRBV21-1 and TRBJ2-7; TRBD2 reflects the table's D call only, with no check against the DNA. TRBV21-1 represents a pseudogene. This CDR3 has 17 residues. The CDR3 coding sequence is TGTGCCAGCAGTAAACAATTCGGCCTAGCGGGAGGGGCCGAGCAGTACTTC. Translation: CASSKQFGLAGGAEQYF.

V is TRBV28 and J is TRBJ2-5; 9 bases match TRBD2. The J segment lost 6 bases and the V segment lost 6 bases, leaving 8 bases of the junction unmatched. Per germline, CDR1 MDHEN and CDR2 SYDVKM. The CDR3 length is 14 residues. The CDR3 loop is CASSSVAGVKTQYF. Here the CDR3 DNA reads TGTGCCAGCAGCTCCGTAGCGGGAGTGAAGACCCAGTACTTC.

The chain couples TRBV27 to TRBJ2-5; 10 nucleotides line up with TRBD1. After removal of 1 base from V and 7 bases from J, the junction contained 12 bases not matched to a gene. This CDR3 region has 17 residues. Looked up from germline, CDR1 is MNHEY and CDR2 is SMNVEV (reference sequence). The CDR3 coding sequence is TGTGCCAGCAGTTTATTTCGGACAGGGGGTTCAAGAGGGACCCAGTACTTC. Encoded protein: CASSLFRTGGSRGTQYF.

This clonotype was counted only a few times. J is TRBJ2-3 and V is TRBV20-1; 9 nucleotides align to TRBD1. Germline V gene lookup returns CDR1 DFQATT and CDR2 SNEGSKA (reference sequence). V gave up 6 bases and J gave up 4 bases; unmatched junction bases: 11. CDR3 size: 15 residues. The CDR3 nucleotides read TGCAGTGCGCTGAGGGACAGGGAAACGGCAGATACGCAGTATTTT. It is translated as CSALRDRETADTQYF.

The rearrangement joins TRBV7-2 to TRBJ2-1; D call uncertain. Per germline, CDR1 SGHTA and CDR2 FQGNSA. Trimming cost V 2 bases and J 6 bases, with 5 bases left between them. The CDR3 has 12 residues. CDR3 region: CASSLSTNEQFF. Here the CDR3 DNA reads TGTGCCAGCAGCTTAAGCACCAATGAGCAGTTCTTC.

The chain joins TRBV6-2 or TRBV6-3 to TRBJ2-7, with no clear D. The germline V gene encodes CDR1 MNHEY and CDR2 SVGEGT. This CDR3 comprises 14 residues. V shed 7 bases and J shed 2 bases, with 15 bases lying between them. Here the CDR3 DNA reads TGTGCCAGCAAGTTGAGTCCTTCAACCTACGAGCAGTACTTC. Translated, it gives CASKLSPSTYEQYF.

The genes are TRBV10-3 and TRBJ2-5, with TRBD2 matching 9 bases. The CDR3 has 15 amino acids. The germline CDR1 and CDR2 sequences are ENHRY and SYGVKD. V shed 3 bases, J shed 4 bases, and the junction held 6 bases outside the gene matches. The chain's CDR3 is CAISDGREGGETQYF. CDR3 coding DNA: TGTGCCATCAGTGATGGGCGGGAGGGGGGAGAGACCCAGTACTTC.

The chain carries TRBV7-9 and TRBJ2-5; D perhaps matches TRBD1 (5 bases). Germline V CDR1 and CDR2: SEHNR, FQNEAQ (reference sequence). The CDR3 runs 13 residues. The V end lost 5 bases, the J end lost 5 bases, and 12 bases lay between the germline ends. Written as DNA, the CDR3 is TGTGCCAGCAGCATAAGGGGCTGGGAGACCCAGTACTTC. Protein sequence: CASSIRGWETQYF.

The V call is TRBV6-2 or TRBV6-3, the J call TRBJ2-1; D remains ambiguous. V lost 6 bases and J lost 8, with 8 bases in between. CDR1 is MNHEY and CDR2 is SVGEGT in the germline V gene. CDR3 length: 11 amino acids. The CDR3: CASSRVYEQFF. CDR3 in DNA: TGTGCCAGCAGCCGCGTTTATGAGCAGTTCTTC.

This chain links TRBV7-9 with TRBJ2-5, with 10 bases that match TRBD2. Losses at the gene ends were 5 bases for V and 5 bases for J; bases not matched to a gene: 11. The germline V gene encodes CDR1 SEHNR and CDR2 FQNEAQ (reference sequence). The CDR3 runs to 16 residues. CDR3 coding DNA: TGTGCCAGCAGCCCTAGCGGGAGAGGAGAGCGGGAGACCCAGTACTTC. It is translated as CASSPSGRGERETQYF.

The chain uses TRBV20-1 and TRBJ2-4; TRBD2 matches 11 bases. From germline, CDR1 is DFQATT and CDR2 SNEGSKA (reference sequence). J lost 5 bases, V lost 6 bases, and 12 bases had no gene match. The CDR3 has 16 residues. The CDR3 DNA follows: TGCAGTGCCCCGATAGCGGGAGGGCAATCGCAAAACATTCAGTACTTC. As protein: CSAPIAGGQSQNIQYF.

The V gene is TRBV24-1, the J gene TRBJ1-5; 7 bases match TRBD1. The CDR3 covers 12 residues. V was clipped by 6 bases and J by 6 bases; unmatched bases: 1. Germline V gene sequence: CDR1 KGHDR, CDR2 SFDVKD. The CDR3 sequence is CATSTGVQPQHF. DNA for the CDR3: TGTGCCACCAGTACAGGGGTTCAGCCCCAGCATTTT.

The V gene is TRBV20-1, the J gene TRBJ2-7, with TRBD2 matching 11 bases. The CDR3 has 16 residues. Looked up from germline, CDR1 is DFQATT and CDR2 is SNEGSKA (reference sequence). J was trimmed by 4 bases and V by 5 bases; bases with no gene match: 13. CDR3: CSALGLAEIRFYEQYF. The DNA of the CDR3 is TGCAGTGCTCTGGGACTAGCGGAGATCCGCTTTTACGAGCAGTACTTC.

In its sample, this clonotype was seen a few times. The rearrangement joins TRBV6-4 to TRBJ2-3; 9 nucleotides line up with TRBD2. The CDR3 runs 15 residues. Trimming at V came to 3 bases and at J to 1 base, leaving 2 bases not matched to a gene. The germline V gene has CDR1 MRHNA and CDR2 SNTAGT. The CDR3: CASSDSSGGTDTQYF. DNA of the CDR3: TGTGCCAGCAGTGATTCTAGCGGGGGCACAGATACGCAGTATTTT.

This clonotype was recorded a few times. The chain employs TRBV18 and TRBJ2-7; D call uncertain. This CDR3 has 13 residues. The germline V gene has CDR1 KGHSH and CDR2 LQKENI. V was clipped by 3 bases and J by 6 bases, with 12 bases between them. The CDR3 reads CASSPPSAREQYF. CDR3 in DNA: TGTGCCAGCTCACCCCCGTCAGCTCGCGAGCAGTACTTC. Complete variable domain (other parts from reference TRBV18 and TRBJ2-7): NAGVMQNPRHLVRRRGQEARLRCSPMKGHSHVYWYRQLPEEGLKFMVYLQKENIIDESGMPKERFSAEFPKEGPSILRIQQVVRGDSAAYFCASSPPSAREQYFGPGTRLTVT.

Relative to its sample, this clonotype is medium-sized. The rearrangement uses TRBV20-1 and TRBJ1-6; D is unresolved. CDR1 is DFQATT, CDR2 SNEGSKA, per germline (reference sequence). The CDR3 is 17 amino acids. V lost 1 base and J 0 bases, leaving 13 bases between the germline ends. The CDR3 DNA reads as TGCAGTGCTAGAGTGGGTATTGTGGGCTCCTATAATTCACCCCTCCACTTT. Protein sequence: CSARVGIVGSYNSPLHF.

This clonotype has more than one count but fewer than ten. The CDR3 coding sequence is TGTGCCACCAGCAGTCGGACGAGTTATCCCGACACAGATACGCAGTATTTT. Translating it yields CATSSRTSYPDTDTQYF. V gene TRBV15 combines with J gene TRBJ2-3; D not resolved. The CDR3 is 17 residues long. Trimming cost V 3 bases and J 2 bases, with 18 bases left between them. Germline loops: CDR1 LNHNV, CDR2 YYDKDF (reference sequence).